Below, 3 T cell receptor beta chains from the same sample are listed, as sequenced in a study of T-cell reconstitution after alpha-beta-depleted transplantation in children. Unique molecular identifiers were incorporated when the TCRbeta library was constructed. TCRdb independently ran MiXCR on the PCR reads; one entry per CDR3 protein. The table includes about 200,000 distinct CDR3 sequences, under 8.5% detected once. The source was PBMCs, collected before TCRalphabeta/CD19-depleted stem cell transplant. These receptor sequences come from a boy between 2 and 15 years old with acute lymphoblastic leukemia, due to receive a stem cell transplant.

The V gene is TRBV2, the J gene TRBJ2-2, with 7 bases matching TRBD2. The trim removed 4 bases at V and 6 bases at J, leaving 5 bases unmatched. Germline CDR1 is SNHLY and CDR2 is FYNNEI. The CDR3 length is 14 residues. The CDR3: CASSVGGGAGELFF. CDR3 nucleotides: TGTGCCAGCAGTGTGGGCGGGGGTGCCGGGGAGCTGTTTTTT.

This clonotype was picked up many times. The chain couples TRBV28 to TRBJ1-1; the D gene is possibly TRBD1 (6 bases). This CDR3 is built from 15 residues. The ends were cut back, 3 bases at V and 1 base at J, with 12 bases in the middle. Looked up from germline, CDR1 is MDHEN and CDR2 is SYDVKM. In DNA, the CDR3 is TGTGCCAGCAGTTTTCAGGGGCCCGGGAACACTGAAGCTTTCTTT. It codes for CASSFQGPGNTEAFF.

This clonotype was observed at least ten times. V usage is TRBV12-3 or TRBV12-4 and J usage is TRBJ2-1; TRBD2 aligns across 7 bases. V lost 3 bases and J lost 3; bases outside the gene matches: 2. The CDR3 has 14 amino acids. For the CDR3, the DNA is TGTGCCAGCAGTTTCCAGCGGGACTACAATGAGCAGTTCTTC. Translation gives CASSFQRDYNEQFF.